A selection of T cell receptor beta chains follows, all from one sample in a study of cytomegalovirus exposure and HLA in healthy donors. Sequencing used immunoSEQ multiplex PCR; TCRdb keeps in-frame clones, though not all of them. The sample includes 100,000 to 150,000 clones, about four fifths seen only once; the top ten take 8.8%. The sequenced sample was PBMCs. These receptors all come from a female donor in good health and CMV-seropositive. Each CDR3 is given with its conserved first and last residue. D genes are given only for firm matches. Clone sizes are given selectively: once, few, many, or a class where the clone is expanded.

- | TRBJ1-1 | TRBV2 | - | TGTGCCAGCAGCGCTGACAGGCCGGTCACTGAAGCTTTCTTT | CASSADRPVTEAFF
- | TRBJ1-3 | TRBV4-3 | - | TGCGCCAGCAGCCAACGGACAGCTGGAAACACCATATATTTT | CASSQRTAGNTIYF
- | TRBJ2-5 | TRBV7-9 | - | TGTGCCAGCAGCCTTGACGTCGACTATCAAGAGACCCAGTACTTC | CASSLDVDYQETQYF
TRBD1 | TRBJ2-7 | TRBV7-2 | - | TGTGCCAGCAGCCCCCGCAGGGGGCGCCTCTCCGAGCAGTACTTC | CASSPRRGRLSEQYF
TRBD1 | TRBJ2-7 | TRBV6-1 | - | TGTGCCAGCAGTGGCTTTGACAGGGCGGGCGGCGAGCAGTACTTC | CASSGFDRAGGEQYF
- | TRBJ1-2 | TRBV7-8 | - | TGTGCCAGCAGCTTACAGGGATTCGTGGGCTATGGCTACACCTTC | CASSLQGFVGYGYTF
- | TRBJ2-7 | TRBV28 | - | TGTGCCAGCAGTCATGCTACAGGGTTGTACGAGCAGTACTTC | CASSHATGLYEQYF
TRBD1 | TRBJ2-3 | TRBV30 | few | TGTGCCTGGAGTGAGGGGGCAGGTACAGATACGCAGTATTTT | CAWSEGAGTDTQYF
- | TRBJ2-1 | TRBV5-1 | - | TGCGCCAGCAGCTTCGGGTCGTACAATGAGCAGTTCTTC | CASSFGSYNEQFF
- | TRBJ1-3 | TRBV25-1 | - | TGTGCCAGCAGGGGATACAGGGATCCCTCTGGAAACACCATATATTTT | CASRGYRDPSGNTIYF
TRBD2 | TRBJ2-5 | TRBV10-2 | - | TGCGCCAGCAGGGTTAGCGGGGGGGCCGGGTTAGAGACCCAGTACTTC | CASRVSGGAGLETQYF
- | TRBJ2-1 | TRBV25-1 | - | TGTGCCAGCAGTCCCCGCCTAAATGAGCAGTTCTTC | CASSPRLNEQFF
- | TRBJ2-2 | TRBV6-5 | - | TGTGCCAGCAGTTATTCGCGGGAGAACACCGGGGAGCTGTTTTTT | CASSYSRENTGELFF
TRBD1 | TRBJ1-1 | TRBV18 | - | TGTGCCAGCTCTCCGGACAGGGGGACTGAAGCTTTCTTT | CASSPDRGTEAFF
TRBD2 | TRBJ2-1 | TRBV4-2 | - | TGTGCCAGCAGCCAAGAGACTAGCGGGGCCCCAACATCCTACAATGAGCAGTTCTTC | CASSQETSGAPTSYNEQFF
TRBD2 | TRBJ2-1 | TRBV10-1 | - | TGCGCCAGCAGTGGTATTGGGACTAGCGGCCACAATGAGCAGTTCTTC | CASSGIGTSGHNEQFF
TRBD1 | TRBJ2-7 | TRBV18 | few | TGTGCCAGCTCCCTCGACAGGGATCAGCAGTACTTC | CASSLDRDQQYF
- | TRBJ2-3 | TRBV5-1 | - | TGCGCCAGCAGCTTGTCCCCCTGGGAGGGGGCAGATACGCAGTATTTT | CASSLSPWEGADTQYF
TRBD1 | TRBJ1-5 | TRBV2 | - | TGTGCCAGCAGTGTTTGGCCAGGGGGCCGTCAGCCCCAGCATTTT | CASSVWPGGRQPQHF
- | TRBJ1-4 | TRBV7-6 | - | TGTGCCAGCAGCCCGCCGGGAAATGAAAAACTGTTTTTT | CASSPPGNEKLFF
TRBD1 | TRBJ1-5 | TRBV28 | - | TGTGCCAGCACCCAGACAGGGGCCTACAATCAGCCCCAGCATTTT | CASTQTGAYNQPQHF
TRBD2 | TRBJ2-3 | TRBV6-5 | - | TGTGCCAGCAGAACACTAGCGGGGGGATCCGATACGCAGTATTTT | CASRTLAGGSDTQYF
- | TRBJ1-1 | TRBV18 | few | TGTGCCAGCTCACCGACAGACTTGAACACTGAAGCTTTCTTT | CASSPTDLNTEAFF
- | TRBJ2-2 | TRBV5-1 | - | TGCGCCAGCAGCTTGGGAAGTAACTCCGGACAGAACACCGGGGAGCTGTTTTTT | CASSLGSNSGQNTGELFF
TRBD1 | TRBJ1-2 | TRBV6-5 | - | TGTGCCAGCAGGGAGACAGGGTCTAATGGCTACACCTTC | CASRETGSNGYTF
- | TRBJ2-1 | TRBV6-1 | - | TGTGCCAGCAGTCTCTACAATGAGCAGTTCTTC | CASSLYNEQFF
- | TRBJ1-6 | TRBV30 | - | TGTGCCGTCGAGAGGGGGTATAATTCACCCCTCCACTTT | CAVERGYNSPLHF
- | TRBJ2-7 | TRBV27 | - | TGTGCCAGCAGTTTATCGGACAGAATTTACGAGCAGTACTTC | CASSLSDRIYEQYF
TRBD2 | TRBJ2-1 | TRBV14 | - | TGTGCCAGCAGCCTTAAAGGTCTAGCGGGCGGTCCAATTGAGCAGTTCTTC | CASSLKGLAGGPIEQFF
- | TRBJ1-5 | TRBV6-4 | - | TGTGCCAGCAGTTCGGGGTTCAATCAGCCCCAGCATTTT | CASSSGFNQPQHF
TRBD1 | TRBJ1-1 | TRBV19 | - | TGTGCCAGTAGTCCAGGACAGGGGTATGAAGCTTTCTTT | CASSPGQGYEAFF
- | TRBJ1-1 | TRBV5-1 | - | TGCGCCAGCAGCGTAGGACAGACGAACACTGAAGCTTTCTTT | CASSVGQTNTEAFF
TRBD2 | TRBJ2-3 | TRBV2 | - | TGTGCCAGCAGTGAAGCGCTTGTTTTACTAGCGGGGGGGGATACGCAGTATTTT | CASSEALVLLAGGDTQYF
- | TRBJ1-4 | TRBV7-2 | - | TGTGCCAGCAGCCCAGGACAGCTAATGTATGAAAAACTGTTTTTT | CASSPGQLMYEKLFF
- | TRBJ1-1 | TRBV9 | few | TGTGCCAGCAGCGCCGCTCAGATGAACACTGAAGCTTTCTTT | CASSAAQMNTEAFF
TRBD1 | TRBJ2-1 | TRBV2 | - | TGTGCCAGCAGTCTTAGACAGGGGTCCTACAATGAGCAGTTCTTC | CASSLRQGSYNEQFF
TRBD1 | TRBJ2-1 | TRBV25-1 | - | TGTGCCAGCAGCGGGGCGACAGGGATGGTAAATGAGCAGTTCTTC | CASSGATGMVNEQFF
- | TRBJ2-5 | TRBV9 | - | TGTGCCAGCAGCACCGGGGGGCTCCAAGAGACCCAGTACTTC | CASSTGGLQETQYF
- | TRBJ2-3 | TRBV4-3 | few | TGCGCCAGCAGCCAAGGATCAGGTCTGAACACAGATACGCAGTATTTT | CASSQGSGLNTDTQYF
TRBD1 | TRBJ1-2 | TRBV19 | - | TGTGCCAGTAGTATAGTTGAAGGGGGCGGCGGCTACACCTTC | CASSIVEGGGGYTF
TRBD2 | TRBJ2-5 | TRBV29-1 | - | TGCAGCGTTTCCAAACTAGCGGGGGAGACCCAGTACTTC | CSVSKLAGETQYF
- | TRBJ2-2 | TRBV19 | - | TGTGCCAGTAGTCAGTGGGGACATAACACCGGGGAGCTGTTTTTT | CASSQWGHNTGELFF
- | TRBJ1-1 | TRBV25-1 | - | TGTGCCAGCAGTCCCAGGGTTATGAACACTGAAGCTTTCTTT | CASSPRVMNTEAFF
TRBD1 | TRBJ1-4 | TRBV30 | - | TGTGCCTCGGGACAGGGGACTAATGAAAAACTGTTTTTT | CASGQGTNEKLFF
TRBD2 | TRBJ2-1 | TRBV27 | - | TGTGCCAGCAGTTTATGGACTAGCGGTAACAATGAGCAGTTCTTC | CASSLWTSGNNEQFF
- | TRBJ2-7 | TRBV7-2 | - | TGTGCCAGCAGCTTAGTAGAGAGCACCTCCTACGAGCAGTACTTC | CASSLVESTSYEQYF
TRBD1 | TRBJ1-1 | TRBV7-6 | - | TGTGCCAGCAGCCCGTCGACAGGGGGCCTGTCCGGGACTGAAGCTTTCTTT | CASSPSTGGLSGTEAFF
- | TRBJ2-3 | TRBV5-1 | few | TGCGCCAGCCGAGGCGGGCCGGTGGGAGATACGCAGTATTTT | CASRGGPVGDTQYF
TRBD1 | TRBJ1-2 | TRBV19 | - | TGTGCCAGTAAGGACAGGGCGAATCCCTTTTTTGGCTACACCTTC | CASKDRANPFFGYTF
- | TRBJ2-2 | TRBV6-5 | - | TGTGCCAGCAGTTTCCGGACCGGGGAGCTGTTTTTT | CASSFRTGELFF
TRBD2 | TRBJ2-5 | TRBV5-1 | - | TGCGCCAGCAGCCCCGGAGTAGCGGGGACCCCCGAGACCCAGTACTTC | CASSPGVAGTPETQYF
TRBD1 | TRBJ2-7 | TRBV9 | - | TGTGCCAGCAGCCCAAGACAGGGACCCTCCTACGAGCAGTACTTC | CASSPRQGPSYEQYF
- | TRBJ1-6 | TRBV18 | - | TGTGCCAGCTCACCAATAGAGCTGGATTCACCCCTCCACTTT | CASSPIELDSPLHF